This T cell receptor (beta chain) was observed in a study of control samples from healthy donors and cancer patients. This CDR3 is built from 17 residues. V was pared by 2 bases and J by 0 bases, with 11 bases of the junction left unmatched. CDR1 and CDR2 from the germline V gene are GTSNPN and SVGIG (reference sequence). The repertoire was sequenced with immunoSEQ multiplex PCR; TCRdb's copy has only in-frame clones and lacks some. The profile covers 100,000 to 150,000 clones, with about nine tenths appearing a single time and less than 6% taken by the ten largest. The chain uses TRBV30 and TRBJ2-3, with 7 nucleotides matching TRBD2. Sequencing was done on a sample of blood. This TCR was recovered from a young man in good health. The CDR3: CAWSRTGGTFSTDTQYF. Written as DNA, the CDR3 is TGTGCCTGGAGTAGAACCGGGGGGACCTTTAGCACAGATACGCAGTATTTT.